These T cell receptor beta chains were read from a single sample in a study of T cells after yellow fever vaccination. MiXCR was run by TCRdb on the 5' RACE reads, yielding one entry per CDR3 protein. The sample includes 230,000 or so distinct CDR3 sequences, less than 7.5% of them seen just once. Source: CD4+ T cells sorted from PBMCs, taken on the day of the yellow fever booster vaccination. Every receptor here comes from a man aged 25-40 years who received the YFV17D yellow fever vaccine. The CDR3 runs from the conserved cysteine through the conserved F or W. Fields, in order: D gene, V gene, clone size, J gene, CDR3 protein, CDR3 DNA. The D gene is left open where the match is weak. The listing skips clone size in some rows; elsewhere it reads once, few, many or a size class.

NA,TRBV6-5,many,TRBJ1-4,CASSSGHWSNNEKLFF,TGTGCCAGCAGTTCAGGGCATTGGTCGAATAATGAAAAACTGTTTTTT
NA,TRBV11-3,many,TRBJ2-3,CASSRDPGVDTQYF,TGTGCCAGCAGCAGGGACCCCGGGGTAGATACGCAGTATTTT
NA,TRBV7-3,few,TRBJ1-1,CASSLRGGLSTEAFF,TGTGCCAGCAGCTTGAGGGGGGGTTTGTCGACTGAAGCTTTCTTT
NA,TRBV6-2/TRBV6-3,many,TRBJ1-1,CASAVILGEAFF,TGTGCCAGCGCGGTTATCCTCGGTGAAGCTTTCTTT
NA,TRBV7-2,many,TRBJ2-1,CASSLARASGLYNEQFF,TGTGCCAGCAGCTTAGCGCGGGCCAGCGGGCTTTACAATGAGCAGTTCTTC
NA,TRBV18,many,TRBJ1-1,CASSVGDSTEAFF,TGTGCCAGCTCCGTGGGGGATTCCACTGAAGCTTTCTTT
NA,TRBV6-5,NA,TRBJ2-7,CASSYHDRSLYF,TGTGCCAGCAGTTACCACGACAGGAGTCTGTACTTC
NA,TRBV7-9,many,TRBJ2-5,CASMWEGETQYF,TGTGCCAGCATGTGGGAAGGAGAGACCCAGTACTTC
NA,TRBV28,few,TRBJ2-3,CASRGLGLTDTQYF,TGTGCCAGCAGGGGACTCGGCCTCACAGATACGCAGTATTTT
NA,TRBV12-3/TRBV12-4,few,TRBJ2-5,CASTHFHLLENQYF,TGTGCCAGCACCCACTTCCACCTACTAGAAAACCAGTACTTC
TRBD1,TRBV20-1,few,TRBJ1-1,CSADTDRERYEAFF,TGCAGTGCTGATACGGACAGGGAAAGGTACGAAGCTTTCTTT
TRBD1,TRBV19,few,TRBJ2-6,CASMGRFRSGQGAKGANVLTF,TGTGCCAGTATGGGCAGATTCAGGTCGGGACAGGGGGCAAAAGGGGCCAACGTCCTGACTTTC
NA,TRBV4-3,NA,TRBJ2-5,CASSQGAGGQLGAQYF,TGCGCCAGCAGCCAAGGTGCCGGGGGACAGCTTGGGGCCCAGTACTTC
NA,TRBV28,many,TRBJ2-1,CASSLTHRNNEQFF,TGTGCCAGCAGTTTAACCCACAGAAACAATGAGCAGTTCTTC
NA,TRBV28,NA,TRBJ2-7,CASSLLSGTNEQYF,TGTGCCAGCAGTTTATTGAGTGGGACCAACGAGCAGTACTTC
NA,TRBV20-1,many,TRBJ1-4,CSARAVNREKLFF,TGCAGTGCTAGAGCGGTAAACCGAGAAAAACTGTTTTTT
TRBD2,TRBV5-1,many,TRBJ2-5,CASAGTTQETQYF,TGCGCCAGCGCCGGGACTACCCAAGAGACCCAGTACTTC
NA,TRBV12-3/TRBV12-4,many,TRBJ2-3,CASSRHLGAQGDTQYF,TGTGCCAGCAGTCGCCACTTAGGCGCCCAAGGAGATACGCAGTATTTT
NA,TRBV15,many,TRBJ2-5,CATSSGVSETQYF,TGTGCCACCAGCAGCGGAGTATCTGAGACCCAGTACTTC
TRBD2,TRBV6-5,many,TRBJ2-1,CASSKGLADNEQFF,TGTGCCAGCAGCAAGGGACTAGCGGACAATGAGCAGTTCTTC
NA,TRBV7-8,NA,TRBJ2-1,CASSFSSGGNEQFF,TGTGCCAGCAGCTTTAGTAGCGGCGGGAATGAGCAGTTCTTC
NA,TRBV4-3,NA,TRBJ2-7,CASSQEVTPLFEQYF,TGCGCCAGCAGCCAAGAGGTGACTCCCCTGTTTGAGCAGTACTTC
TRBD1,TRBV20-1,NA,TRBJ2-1,CSATLRDRAHEQFF,TGCAGTGCTACTTTAAGGGACAGGGCACATGAGCAGTTCTTC
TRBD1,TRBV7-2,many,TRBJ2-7,CASSLTGTGLHEQYF,TGTGCCAGCAGCTTAACCGGGACAGGCCTTCACGAGCAGTACTTC
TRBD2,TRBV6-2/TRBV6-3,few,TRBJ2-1,CASSTPPRGGFF,TGTGCCAGCAGTACTCCCCCGCGGGGGGGGTTCTTC
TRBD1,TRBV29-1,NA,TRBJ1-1,CSVRGRQGTEAFF,TGCAGCGTTAGGGGCCGACAGGGAACTGAAGCTTTCTTT
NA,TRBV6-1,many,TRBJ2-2,CASKPGHGNTGELFF,TGTGCCAGCAAGCCGGGACACGGGAACACCGGGGAGCTGTTTTTT
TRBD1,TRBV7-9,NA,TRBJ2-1,CASSSRSGQGEIREQFF,TGTGCCAGCAGCTCGCGATCGGGACAGGGGGAGATACGGGAGCAGTTCTTC
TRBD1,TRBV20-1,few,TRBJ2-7,CSARDSYEQYF,TGCAGTGCTCGGGACAGCTACGAGCAGTACTTC
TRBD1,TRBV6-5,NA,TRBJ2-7,CASSYSGTGRYEQYF,TGTGCCAGCAGTTACTCCGGGACAGGGCGTTACGAGCAGTACTTC
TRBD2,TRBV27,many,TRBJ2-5,CASSLRGREWGETQYF,TGTGCCAGCAGTTTACGAGGGCGGGAGTGGGGAGAGACCCAGTACTTC
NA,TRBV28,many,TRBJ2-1,CAILNSRSNNEQFF,TGTGCCATCCTAAACTCAAGGTCCAACAATGAGCAGTTCTTC
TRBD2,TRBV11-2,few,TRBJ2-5,CASSPGGLAGAGIVETQYF,TGTGCCAGCAGCCCCGGAGGACTAGCGGGAGCGGGCATCGTAGAGACCCAGTACTTC
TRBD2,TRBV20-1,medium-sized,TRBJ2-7,CSVYSGTSNEQYF,TGCAGTGTTTATTCCGGGACTAGTAACGAGCAGTACTTC
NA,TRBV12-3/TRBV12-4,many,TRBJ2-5,CASSLEVVETQYF,TGTGCCAGCAGTTTAGAGGTCGTGGAGACCCAGTACTTC
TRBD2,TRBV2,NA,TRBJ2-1,CASNLGSGSYNEQFF,TGTGCCAGCAATTTAGGTAGCGGGAGTTACAATGAGCAGTTCTTC
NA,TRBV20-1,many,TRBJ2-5,CSARGGLGHRLGTQYF,TGCAGTGCTAGAGGGGGGCTGGGACACCGGTTGGGGACCCAGTACTTC
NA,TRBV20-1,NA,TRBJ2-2,CSARRQSGTGELFF,TGCAGTGCTAGGAGGCAGTCCGGCACCGGGGAGCTGTTTTTT
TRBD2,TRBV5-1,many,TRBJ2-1,CASSRLGQREGNEQFF,TGCGCCAGCAGCCGGTTGGGCCAGCGGGAGGGCAATGAGCAGTTCTTC
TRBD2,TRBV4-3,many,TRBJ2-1,CASSQRSSGRASYNEQFF,TGCGCCAGCAGCCAACGTTCAAGCGGGAGGGCCTCCTACAATGAGCAGTTCTTC
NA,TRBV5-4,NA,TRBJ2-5,CASSREGGTGETQYF,TGTGCCAGCAGCAGAGAGGGGGGAACCGGGGAGACCCAGTACTTC
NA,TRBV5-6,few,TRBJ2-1,CASSRGTDRYNEQFF,TGTGCCAGCAGCCGGGGGACTGACCGCTACAATGAGCAGTTCTTC
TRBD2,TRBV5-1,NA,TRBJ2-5,CASSVGTGGSSETQYF,TGCGCCAGCAGCGTGGGGACGGGGGGGTCCTCGGAGACCCAGTACTTC
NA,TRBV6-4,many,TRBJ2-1,CASSRDWSGEQFF,TGTGCCAGCAGTAGGGACTGGTCGGGTGAGCAGTTCTTC
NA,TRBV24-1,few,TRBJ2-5,CAIPKGQETQYF,TGTGCCATCCCCAAGGGGCAAGAGACCCAGTACTTC
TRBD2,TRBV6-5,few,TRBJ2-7,CASSYSSGTYEQYF,TGTGCCAGCAGTTACTCTAGCGGGACTTACGAGCAGTACTTC
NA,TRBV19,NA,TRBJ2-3,CASSFRLSLADTQYF,TGTGCCAGTAGTTTTCGCCTTAGCCTGGCAGATACGCAGTATTTT
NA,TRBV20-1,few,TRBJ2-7,CSASRVPYEQYF,TGCAGTGCTAGCAGGGTGCCCTACGAGCAGTACTTC
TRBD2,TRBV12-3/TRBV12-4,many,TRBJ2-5,CASSLGLAGEETQYF,TGTGCCAGCAGTTTGGGACTAGCAGGAGAGGAGACCCAGTACTTC
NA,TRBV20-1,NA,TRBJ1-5,CSAAKPTGGNQPQHF,TGCAGTGCTGCAAAACCGACGGGGGGCAATCAGCCCCAGCATTTT
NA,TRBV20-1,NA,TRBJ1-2,CSARGAPDGYTF,TGCAGTGCTAGAGGGGCTCCCGATGGCTACACCTTC
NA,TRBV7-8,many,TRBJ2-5,CASSSQGLETQYF,TGTGCCAGCAGCTCCCAGGGGCTCGAGACCCAGTACTTC
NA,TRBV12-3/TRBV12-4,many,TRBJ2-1,CASSGRGSNEQFF,TGTGCCAGCAGTGGCAGGGGATCCAATGAGCAGTTCTTC
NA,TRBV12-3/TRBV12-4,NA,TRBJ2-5,CASSWGRSIETQYF,TGTGCCAGCAGCTGGGGGAGGTCGATCGAGACCCAGTACTTC
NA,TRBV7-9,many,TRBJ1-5,CASSLGNQPQHF,TGTGCCAGCAGTTTAGGCAATCAGCCCCAGCATTTT